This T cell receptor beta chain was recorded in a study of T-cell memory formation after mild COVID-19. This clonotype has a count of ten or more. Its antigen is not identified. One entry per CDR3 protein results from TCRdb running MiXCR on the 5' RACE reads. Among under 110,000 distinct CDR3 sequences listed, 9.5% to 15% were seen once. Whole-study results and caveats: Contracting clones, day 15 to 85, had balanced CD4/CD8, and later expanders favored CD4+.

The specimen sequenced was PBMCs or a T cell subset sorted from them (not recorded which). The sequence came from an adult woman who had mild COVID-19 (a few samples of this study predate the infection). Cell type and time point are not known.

The CDR3 bases are TGTGCCAGCAGCTTAACTCCAGTGGGAAGGAACACTGAAGCTTTCTTT. It specifies CASSLTPVGRNTEAFF. The chain is built from TRBV7-3 and TRBJ1-1; no clear D. The CDR3 loop spans 16 amino acids. V lost 0 bases and J lost 1, with 12 bases in between. Per the germline V gene, CDR1 is SGHTA and CDR2 is FQGTGA.